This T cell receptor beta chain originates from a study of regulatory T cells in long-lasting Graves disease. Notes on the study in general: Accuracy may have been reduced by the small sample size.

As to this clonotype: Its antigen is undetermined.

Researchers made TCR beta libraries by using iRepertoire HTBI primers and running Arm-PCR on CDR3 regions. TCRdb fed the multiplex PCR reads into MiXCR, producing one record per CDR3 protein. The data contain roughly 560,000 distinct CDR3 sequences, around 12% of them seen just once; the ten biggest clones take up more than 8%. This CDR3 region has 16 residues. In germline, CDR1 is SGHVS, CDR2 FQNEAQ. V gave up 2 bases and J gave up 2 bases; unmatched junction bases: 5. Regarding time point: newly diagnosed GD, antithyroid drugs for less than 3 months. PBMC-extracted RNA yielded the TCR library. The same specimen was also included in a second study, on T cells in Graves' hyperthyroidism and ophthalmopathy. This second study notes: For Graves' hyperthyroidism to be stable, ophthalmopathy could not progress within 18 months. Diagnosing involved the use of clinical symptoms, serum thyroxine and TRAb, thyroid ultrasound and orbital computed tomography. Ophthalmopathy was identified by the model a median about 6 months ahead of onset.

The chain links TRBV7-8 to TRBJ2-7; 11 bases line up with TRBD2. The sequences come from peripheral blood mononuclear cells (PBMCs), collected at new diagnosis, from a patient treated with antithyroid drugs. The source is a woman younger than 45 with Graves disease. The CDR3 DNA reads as TGTGCCAGCAGCTTACAACTAGCGGGAGTAGCCTACGAGCAGTACTTC. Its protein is CASSLQLAGVAYEQYF.